This TCR beta chain derives from a study of blood T cell repertoires in COVID-19. Participants were aged about 18 to 100 years from 20 to 30 US areas. Recovered Cohort 3 donors showed two negative PCRs, clearance, or symptom resolution. This clone was detected once. Authors' data handling: For nucleated cells, counts were estimated from reference gene primer amplification. Profiling relied on immunoSEQ multiplex PCR, and the TCRdb table lists in-frame clones only, not all of them. The DNA gave D and trimming, while V, J and clone size come from that table. This repertoire shows roughly 180,000 clones, around four fifths found once; its top ten account for approximately 4.7%. CDR3 length: 14 residues. V gave up 5 bases and J gave up 0 bases, with 8 bases separating them. CDR1 and CDR2 (germline): MNHEY, SVGEGT.

Source material: PBMCs or T cells enriched from blood (not recorded which). The V and J genes are TRBV6-2 or TRBV6-3 and TRBJ1-5; maybe TRBD1 (6 bases). This clonotype originated in a woman aged 50 to 60 who had recovered from COVID-19. The CDR3 loop is CASSQGNSNQPQHF. Here the CDR3 DNA reads TGTGCCAGCAGTCAGGGGAATAGCAATCAGCCCCAGCATTTT.